The 25 T cell receptor beta chains given below trace back to one sample, sequenced in a study of blood T cell repertoires in COVID-19. Assay: immunoSEQ multiplex PCR; the TCRdb copy retains only in-frame clones and omits some. Of over 65,000 clones listed, roughly 80% are singletons. Sequenced input: peripheral blood. These TCRs come from an elderly man with active COVID-19.

To note about this clone: The sample holds other DNA sequences that translate to the same CDR3. This sequence joins TRBV7-2 and TRBJ2-1; 8 nucleotides match TRBD1. This CDR3 has 15 residues. Trimming took 5 bases from V and 0 from J; bases not matched to a gene: 3. Germline V gene data show CDR1 as SGHTA and CDR2 as FQGNSA. The CDR3, as DNA: TGTGCCAGCAGCCTTGGGACAGGCTCCTACAATGAGCAGTTCTTC. Protein: CASSLGTGSYNEQFF. Drawing the rest from reference TRBV7-2 and TRBJ2-1, the complete variable domain is GAGVSQSPSNKVTEKGKDVELRCDPISGHTALYWYRQSLGQGLEFLIYFQGNSAPDKSGLPSDRFSAERTGGSVSTLTIQRTQQEDSAVYLCASSLGTGSYNEQFFGPGTRLTVL.

The chain couples TRBV21-1 to TRBJ1-1; the table's TRBD1 call for D was not verified on the DNA. TRBV21-1 is reported as a pseudogene. CDR3 length: 15 amino acids. In DNA form, the CDR3 reads TGTGCCAGGAGGAGGGCGAGGGACAGGGGAAAGGAAGCTTTCTTT. Protein sequence: CARRRARDRGKEAFF.

CDR3: CASSQGNTEAFF. CDR3 sequence (DNA): TGTGCCAGTTCTCAGGGGAACACTGAAGCTTTCTTT. The chain uses TRBV19 and TRBJ1-1; weak D call: TRBD1 (5 bases). Trimming took 8 bases from V and 1 from J, leaving 8 bases between them. Per germline, CDR1 LNHDA and CDR2 SQIVND (reference sequence). This CDR3 is built from 12 residues.

The chain carries TRBV5-1 and TRBJ2-2; 10 bases map to TRBD2. The CDR3 is 16 amino acids. CDR1 is SGHRS, CDR2 YFSETQ, per germline. With 1 base clipped from V and 0 bases from J, the junction kept 0 bases outside the gene matches. The CDR3 sequence: CASSLTSGTNTGELFF. The CDR3, as DNA: TGCGCCAGCAGCTTGACTAGCGGGACGAACACCGGGGAGCTGTTTTTT.

This clone appeared once. The chain joins TRBV5-1 to TRBJ2-7, with 8 bases that match TRBD1. In germline, CDR1 is SGHRS, CDR2 YFSETQ. Trimming at V came to 0 bases and at J to 1 base, leaving 3 bases not matched to a gene. There are 15 residues in the CDR3. The chain's CDR3 is CASSLGTGGSYEQYF. CDR3 bases: TGCGCCAGCAGCTTGGGAACAGGGGGTTCCTACGAGCAGTACTTC.

The CDR3 coding sequence is TGTGCCAGCAGCTTGGCGGGGGGAACTAGCACAGATACGCAGTATTTT. It translates to CASSLAGGTSTDTQYF. The V and J genes are TRBV5-5 and TRBJ2-3; 7 bases agree with TRBD2. This CDR3 spans 16 amino acids. Losses at the gene ends were 0 bases for V and 0 bases for J; bases not matched to a gene: 4. Germline lookup yields CDR1 SGHKS and CDR2 YYEKEE (reference sequence).

CDR3: CSVEELRADGEQYF. CDR3 DNA: TGCAGCGTTGAAGAGCTGAGGGCGGATGGGGAGCAGTACTTC. The chain is built from TRBV29-1 and TRBJ2-7; TRBD2 might be the D (5 bases). CDR1 is SQVTM, CDR2 ANQGSEA, per germline. V lost 0 bases to trimming and J lost 7 bases, with 16 bases between them. The CDR3 contains 14 residues.

V usage is TRBV11-2 and J usage is TRBJ2-3, with 7 positions matching TRBD1. V lost 5 bases, J lost 3 bases, and 11 bases stayed unmatched. The CDR3 runs to 16 residues. From germline, CDR1 is SGHAT and CDR2 FQNNGV. The CDR3 sequence: CASSDLGGSRTDTQYF. DNA for the CDR3: TGTGCCAGCAGCGACCTAGGGGGCAGTCGGACAGATACGCAGTATTTT. The full variable domain, rest sourced from reference TRBV11-2 and TRBJ2-3, is EAGVAQSPRYKIIEKRQSVAFWCNPISGHATLYWYQQILGQGPKLLIQFQNNGVVDDSQLPKDRFSAERLKGVDSTLKIQPAKLEDSAVYLCASSDLGGSRTDTQYFGPGTRLTVL.

This chain connects TRBV9 to TRBJ2-7; 9 bases match TRBD1. Losses at the gene ends were 4 bases for V and 6 bases for J; bases not matched to a gene: 8. Germline loops: CDR1 SGDLS, CDR2 YYNGEE. This CDR3 comprises 14 residues. The CDR3 region has the DNA TGTGCCAGCAGCAAGGACAGGGGTCTTTTCGAGCAGTACTTC. Residues: CASSKDRGLFEQYF.

The chain combines TRBV19 with TRBJ1-2, with no clear D. V dropped 3 bases and J dropped 8 bases, with 13 bases sitting between them. This CDR3 is 13 amino acids long. The germline CDR1 and CDR2 sequences are LNHDA and SQIVND (reference sequence). This CDR3 is CASSIARLMGYTF. The CDR3 bases are TGTGCCAGTAGTATCGCACGACTGATGGGCTACACCTTC. The variable domain in full, completed from reference TRBV19 and TRBJ1-2, reads DGGITQSPKYLFRKEGQNVTLSCEQNLNHDAMYWYRQDPGQGLRLIYYSQIVNDFQKGDIAEGYSVSREKKESFPLTVTSAQKNPTAFYLCASSIARLMGYTFGSGTRLTVV.

This clone came up a few times. In DNA, the CDR3 is TGCGCCAGCAGCACCAAGGTTCTAGCGGGAGCCAACGAGCAGTACTTC. This sequence encodes CASSTKVLAGANEQYF. The chain couples TRBV4-1 to TRBJ2-7; 10 bases map to TRBD2. The junction had 12 bases not matched to a gene; V was cut back by 5 bases and J by 5 bases. Germline V gene lookup returns CDR1 MGHRA and CDR2 YSYEKL. CDR3 length: 16 residues.

The chain carries TRBV5-1 and TRBJ2-7; 9 bases align to TRBD1. This CDR3 spans 15 amino acids. Germline-derived CDR1 and CDR2 are SGHRS and YFSETQ. V lost 0 bases and J lost 3; bases outside the gene matches: 4. The CDR3 loop is CASSLAGQGGYEQYF. The CDR3 nucleotides are TGCGCCAGCAGCTTGGCGGGACAGGGAGGCTACGAGCAGTACTTC. Drawing the rest from reference TRBV5-1 and TRBJ2-7, the complete variable domain is KAGVTQTPRYLIKTRGQQVTLSCSPISGHRSVSWYQQTPGQGLQFLFEYFSETQRNKGNFPGRFSGRQFSNSRSEMNVSTLELGDSALYLCASSLAGQGGYEQYFGPGTRLTVT.

DNA of the CDR3: TGTGCCAGCAGCTTGGGTCCTAGCGCTGACACAGATACGCAGTATTTT. Its translation is CASSLGPSADTDTQYF. V gene TRBV7-7 combines with J gene TRBJ2-3; weak D call: TRBD2 (6 bases). CDR3 size: 16 residues. Deletions cut 3 bases from V and 2 bases from J, with 15 bases between. Germline CDR1 is SSHAT and CDR2 is FNYEAQ (reference sequence). The whole variable domain, remainder taken from reference TRBV7-7 and TRBJ2-3, is GAGVSQSPRYKVTKRGQDVTLRCDPISSHATLYWYQQALGQGPEFLTYFNYEAQPDKSGLPSDRFSAERPEGSISTLTIQRTEQRDSAMYRCASSLGPSADTDTQYFGPGTRLTVL.

The V and J genes are TRBV3-1 (or the pseudogene TRBV3-2) and TRBJ2-7; possible D gene TRBD2, 7 bases. Germline V CDR1 and CDR2: LGHDT, YNNKEL (reference sequence). The CDR3 covers 13 residues. V was trimmed by 0 bases and J by 7 bases, leaving 10 bases between them. CDR3 region: CASSQDRGGEQYF. The CDR3 coding sequence is TGTGCCAGCAGCCAAGACAGGGGAGGGGAGCAGTACTTC.

This clone came up once. The gene calls are TRBV3-1 (or the pseudogene TRBV3-2) and TRBJ2-7; maybe TRBD2 (5 bases). The ends were cut back, 7 bases at V and 7 bases at J, with 23 bases in the middle. Germline V gives CDR1 LGHDT, CDR2 YNNKEL (reference sequence). This CDR3 region has 15 residues. The CDR3 DNA reads TGTGCCAGCAACCCTACCGACTATTCGACGAGGGAGCAGTACTTC. Its translation: CASNPTDYSTREQYF.

V is TRBV4-2 and J is TRBJ1-1; weak D call: TRBD1 (6 bases). The germline V gene has CDR1 LGHNA and CDR2 YNFKEQ. V gave up 0 bases and J gave up 1 base, with 15 bases separating them. This CDR3 comprises 17 residues. CDR3 residues: CASSQDTRGRGNTEAFF. DNA for the CDR3: TGTGCCAGCAGCCAAGATACCAGGGGCAGGGGGAACACTGAAGCTTTCTTT.

The J gene is TRBJ2-1, the V gene TRBV7-9, with D possibly TRBD1 on 6 matching bases. Germline V CDR1 and CDR2: SEHNR, FQNEAQ (reference sequence). The germline V and J ends were trimmed by 5 bases and 2 bases, with 19 bases remaining between them. This CDR3 region has 17 residues. The CDR3 reads CASSPRFVGATYNEQFF. DNA for the CDR3: TGTGCCAGCAGCCCACGCTTCGTGGGGGCGACCTACAATGAGCAGTTCTTC.

The chain combines TRBV3-1 (or the pseudogene TRBV3-2) with TRBJ1-1; D not resolved. The CDR3 length is 14 residues. The V end lost 2 bases, the J end lost 3 bases, and 10 bases lay between the germline ends. Germline V gene data show CDR1 as LGHDT and CDR2 as YNNKEL (reference sequence). Here the CDR3 reads CASSQHLCDTEAFF. For the CDR3, the DNA is TGTGCCAGCAGCCAACATTTGTGCGACACTGAAGCTTTCTTT.

The chain combines TRBV6-5 with TRBJ1-1; D not certain. In germline, CDR1 is MNHEY, CDR2 SVGAGI. The CDR3 consists of 13 residues. Trimming cost V 4 bases and J 1 base, with 7 bases left between them. Written as DNA, the CDR3 is TGTGCCAGCAGTTTGACACAGAACACTGAAGCTTTCTTT. Protein: CASSLTQNTEAFF.

V usage is TRBV5-6 and J usage is TRBJ2-2, with 10 bases matching TRBD1. The germline V gene encodes CDR1 SGHDT and CDR2 YYEEEE. This CDR3 is 18 amino acids long. V gave up 4 bases and J gave up 9 bases; unmatched junction bases: 18. The CDR3 sequence is CASSQSRQGAVLMRELFF. The CDR3 bases are TGTGCCAGCAGCCAATCACGACAGGGGGCGGTTTTGATGCGGGAGCTGTTTTTT.

The chain combines TRBV7-2 with TRBJ1-5; 7 bases match TRBD1. V lost 6 bases and J lost 4; bases outside the gene matches: 6. CDR1 and CDR2 from the germline V gene are SGHTA and FQGNSA. The CDR3 covers 14 residues. CDR3 in amino acids: CASSSTGMNQPQHF. CDR3 DNA: TGTGCCAGCAGTTCGACAGGGATGAATCAGCCCCAGCATTTT.

This chain joins TRBV19 and TRBJ1-2, with D maybe TRBD1 (5 bases). Germline CDR1 and CDR2: LNHDA and SQIVND (reference sequence). Between the trimmed V and J ends, which lost 5 bases and 8 bases, there was a span of 9 bases. The CDR3 contains 11 residues. This CDR3 is CASSDRQGYTF. In DNA form, the CDR3 reads TGTGCCAGTAGTGACAGACAAGGCTACACCTTC.

The chain recombines TRBV7-8 with TRBJ2-5; 7 nucleotides agree with TRBD1. The CDR3 is 14 amino acids. The V segment lost 3 bases and the J segment 7 bases; nucleotides outside the gene matches: 8. Germline CDR1 and CDR2: SGHVS and FQNEAQ. CDR3 sequence reads: CASSLGLRGLTQYF. CDR3 coding DNA: TGTGCCAGCAGCTTGGGGCTCAGGGGGTTGACCCAGTACTTC.

This clone was seen a few times. This chain joins TRBV9 and TRBJ2-2; TRBD2 is a possible D gene (6 bases). This CDR3 has 17 amino acids. Per the germline V gene, CDR1 is SGDLS and CDR2 is YYNGEE. V gave up 0 bases and J gave up 4 bases, with 16 bases separating them. The CDR3: CASSVGGLSRGTGELFF. The CDR3 DNA reads TGTGCCAGCAGCGTAGGGGGACTCTCTAGGGGCACCGGGGAGCTGTTTTTT.

The genes are TRBV6-6 and TRBJ1-2; 12 bases match TRBD1. The ends lost 5 bases at V and 8 bases at J; junction bases unmatched: 12. The CDR3 totals 16 residues. Germline CDR1 is MNHNY and CDR2 is SVGAGI (reference sequence). The CDR3 here is CASSPEVGQGARGYTF. The DNA of the CDR3 is TGTGCCAGCAGTCCCGAGGTGGGACAGGGGGCGCGGGGCTACACCTTC.